This TCR beta chain was identified during a study of blood T cell repertoires in COVID-19 (TCRdb year 2020). About the full investigation: Collaborator samples came from the United States, Italy and Spain and covered acute and convalescent phases of COVID-19. The material from the prospective study consisted of cDNA or gDNA derived from T cells, B-cell-depleted T cells, or PBMCs. Subjects who had been exposed to COVID-19, were actively infected with it, or had recovered from it provided the deeply sampled blood TCRbeta repertoires that made up the dataset. The repertoires were made available in a free public database intended to serve as a resource for research on the immune response to SARS-CoV-2. The samples were drawn from the first 160 participants of the ongoing ImmuneRACE study and from 1,254 subjects provided by 6 global collaborators. Sample metadata almost always included a de-identified subject ID, COVID-19 status, age in years and sex. HLA class I and class II types, where available, came from metadata supplied by the sample provider rather than from assay-based typing.

For CDR1 and CDR2, the germline V gene (reference sequence) lists SGHKS and YYEKEE. The germline ends are 16 bases apart after V is trimmed by 4 bases and J by 6 bases. The CDR3, from cysteine to phenylalanine, totals 14 residues. The sequence is cut down to CDR3 DNA, 42 bases in frame from base 1. The immunoSEQ Assay, a bias-controlled multiplex PCR, was used to amplify TCRbeta CDR3 regions from genomic DNA. In the authors' own workflow: Nucleated cell counts per sample were estimated from amplification of reference gene primers within the assay. Sequence reads were collapsed and filtered to measure the absolute abundance of every unique TCRbeta CDR3 rearrangement. Productive Simpson clonality was computed per sample as the square root of Simpson's diversity index over productive rearrangements. TCRdb's version of the immuneACCESS table is confined to in-frame rearrangements and falls short of the full clone set. An unresolved V gene accounts for under half of the shortfall where checked; the remainder is of unknown origin. For V, J and clone size, that table is used; D and trimming come from the DNA. The sample table contains about 170,000 clones; only one count was recorded for about 88% of them. 2% to 2.5% of the sample rests with the top ten.

General findings and caveats noted by the study authors: The quantity of clinical and demographic metadata differed by source and by participant and was supplied without curation.

For this clone: The antigen it binds to is not known. The record has no base qualities; no much larger clone is one base away.

Another Seattle source contributed samples from volunteer blood donors who had recovered from COVID-19. Collaborating institutions collected whole blood in K2EDTA tubes following their own protocols. Collaborator samples were shipped for TCRbeta analysis as frozen whole blood, isolated PBMCs, or DNA extracted from either sample type. Sequencing was performed on peripheral blood. The V gene is TRBV5-5 and the J gene is TRBJ1-1, with no confident D gene call. The TCR comes from a man aged 50 to 60 who had recovered from COVID-19. The CDR3 reads CASSPPGYLAEAFF. The nucleotide sequence is given as TGTGCCAGCAGCCCCCCCGGGTATCTCGCTGAAGCTTTCTTT.